This is a list of T cell receptor beta chains from one sample in a study of T cells in narcolepsy. Generated by immunoSEQ multiplex PCR, the TCRdb table keeps only in-frame clones and is missing some. The sample lists tens of thousands of clones, about 80% occurring once. The sequencing input was memory (CD45RA-) CD4+ T cells from blood. The receptors shown here come from a human donor in good health. Each CDR3 is given with its conserved first and last residue. The D gene is left open where the match is weak. A clone size is listed for some rows: how often the clone was seen (once, few, many), or a class if it is expanded.

NA	TRBJ1-2	14	TRBV6-4	NA	TGTGCCAGCATCCCGGGGAGGACTAACTATGGCTACACCTTC	CASIPGRTNYGYTF
NA	TRBJ2-7	14	TRBV11-3	NA	TGTGCCAGCAGCTTAGGGATAGGCTCGTACGAGCAGTACTTC	CASSLGIGSYEQYF
NA	TRBJ2-1	14	TRBV9	NA	TGTGCCAGCAGCGTCCGGGCCTTGACGGGTGAGCAGTTCTTC	CASSVRALTGEQFF
NA	TRBJ1-1	13	TRBV10-1	NA	TGCGCCAGCATGGACAGTATGAACCATGAAGCTTTCTTT	CASMDSMNHEAFF
NA	TRBJ1-1	14	TRBV19	NA	TGTGCCAGTAGTGTGGACAGAACGAACACTGAAGCTTTCTTT	CASSVDRTNTEAFF
TRBD1	TRBJ1-1	14	TRBV5-6	NA	TGTGCCAGCAGCCGGGACAGAAAGAACACTGAAGCTTTCTTT	CASSRDRKNTEAFF
NA	TRBJ2-4	14	TRBV9	NA	TGTGCCAGCAGCGTAGGCCCCCTCGCAAGCATTCAGTACTTC	CASSVGPLASIQYF
NA	TRBJ2-5	16	TRBV19	NA	TGTGCCAGTAGTATAGATCTGGCGGGGCAACAAGAGACCCAGTACTTC	CASSIDLAGQQETQYF
NA	TRBJ2-5	12	TRBV29-1	NA	TGCAGCGTTGAGTTGAGCGGAGAGACCCAGTACTTC	CSVELSGETQYF
NA	TRBJ2-5	15	TRBV27	NA	TGTGCCAGCAGCCCTGAACGAGGGCCGAGGGAGACCCAGTACTTC	CASSPERGPRETQYF
TRBD1	TRBJ1-2	14	TRBV2	few	TGTGCCAGCAGTGACGGCAGGGGGCTTGATGGCTACACCTTC	CASSDGRGLDGYTF
NA	TRBJ1-1	14	TRBV9	few	TGTGCCAGCAGCCTTGGGGGCAGGAGCACTGAAGCTTTCTTT	CASSLGGRSTEAFF
TRBD2	TRBJ2-1	16	TRBV6-1	NA	TGTGCCAGCAGTGAAGCTCGGGCCTCAGCGGGGGCTGAGCAGTTCTTC	CASSEARASAGAEQFF
NA	TRBJ1-6	16	TRBV19	NA	TGTGCCAGTAGTCTAGCCAGCTCCGGGGGAAATTCACCCCTCCACTTT	CASSLASSGGNSPLHF
NA	TRBJ1-6	13	TRBV6-1	NA	TGTGCCAGCAGTGGGGGACGGGGGGCACCCCTCCACTTT	CASSGGRGAPLHF
TRBD2	TRBJ2-1	15	TRBV18	NA	TGTGCCAGCTCACCGGGACTAAAAGGTCACAATGGGCAGTTCTTC	CASSPGLKGHNGQFF
NA	TRBJ2-7	14	TRBV6-5	NA	TGTGCCAGCAGTTACCAACAGGGTGCCTACGAGCAGTACTTC	CASSYQQGAYEQYF
TRBD1	TRBJ1-5	17	TRBV4-2	NA	TGTGCCAGCAGCCAAGCGGGGGGACAGGGTGTCAATCAGCCCCAGCATTTT	CASSQAGGQGVNQPQHF
NA	TRBJ2-7	11	TRBV2	once	TGTGCCAGCAGTGAATTCGACGAGCAGTACTTC	CASSEFDEQYF
NA	TRBJ2-1	18	TRBV9	NA	TGTGCCAGCAGCGTAGGAGGAAAGGGGTTGGGGTCCTACAATGAGCGGTTCTTC	CASSVGGKGLGSYNERFF
NA	TRBJ1-1	11	TRBV12-5	NA	TGTGCTAGAAAGACGAACACTGAAGCTTTCTTT	CARKTNTEAFF
NA	TRBJ2-7	14	TRBV7-7	NA	TGTGCCAGCAGCTTAGGGCCCTCCGGCTACGAGCAGTACTTC	CASSLGPSGYEQYF
NA	TRBJ1-6	18	TRBV25-1	once	TGTGCCAGCAGTGCCCCCCCAGGAGATAGCTCCTATAATTCACCCCTCCACTTT	CASSAPPGDSSYNSPLHF
NA	TRBJ1-1	13	TRBV4-3	NA	TGCGCCAGCAGCCAAGGGCGACACACTGAAGCTTTCTTT	CASSQGRHTEAFF
TRBD2	TRBJ2-5	15	TRBV5-4	NA	TGTGCCAGCAGCACGGGACTAGCGGTACAAGAGACCCAGTACTTC	CASSTGLAVQETQYF
TRBD2	TRBJ2-1	16	TRBV15	NA	TGTGCCACCAGCAGAGATAAGGCGGGGGTAGGTAATGAGCAGTTCTTC	CATSRDKAGVGNEQFF
TRBD1	TRBJ1-3	14	TRBV19	NA	TGTGCCAGTAGTCACAGGGGAATTGGAAACACCATATATTTT	CASSHRGIGNTIYF
NA	TRBJ2-7	14	TRBV5-5	NA	TGTGCCAGCAGCTTGGGGCAGGGATATACGAAGCAGTACTTC	CASSLGQGYTKQYF
TRBD1	TRBJ2-2	16	TRBV7-9	once	TGTGCCAGCAGCGCCAGGGACAGGGGTGAGACCGGGGAGCTGTTTTTT	CASSARDRGETGELFF
TRBD2	TRBJ2-3	13	TRBV2	NA	TGTGCCAGCAGACTAGCGGGGGCAGATACGCAGTATTTT	CASRLAGADTQYF
NA	TRBJ2-7	15	TRBV9	NA	TGTGCCAGCAGCGTAGCTAGGGAGACGACCTACGAGCAGTACTTC	CASSVARETTYEQYF
NA	TRBJ1-1	14	TRBV19	NA	TGTGCCAGTAGTATTGAAGGGTACAGCACTGAAGCTTTCTTT	CASSIEGYSTEAFF
NA	TRBJ2-1	13	TRBV7-3	NA	TGTGCCAGCAGCCTTCAACCACTCAATGAGCAGTTCTTC	CASSLQPLNEQFF
NA	TRBJ2-4	15	TRBV10-3	NA	TGTGCCATCAGTGAATGGGAGACAGGGAGGAACATTCAGTACTTC	CAISEWETGRNIQYF
NA	TRBJ1-2	14	TRBV2	NA	TGTGCCAGCGGAGACCCCGGCAGCCCCTATGGCTACACCTTC	CASGDPGSPYGYTF
NA	TRBJ1-2	15	TRBV6-5	once	TGTGCCAGCAGTTACTCCCTTGGCGGGGACTATGGCTACACCTTC	CASSYSLGGDYGYTF
NA	TRBJ2-7	14	TRBV27	NA	TGTGCCAGCAGTTATGGCGGAAACTCCTACGAGCAGTACTTC	CASSYGGNSYEQYF
TRBD1	TRBJ1-6	17	TRBV7-6	NA	TGTGCCAGCAGCTTAGGCCCGCCGACAGGGGGATATTCACCCCTCCACTTT	CASSLGPPTGGYSPLHF
TRBD2	TRBJ2-1	16	TRBV19	NA	TGTGCCAGTAGTCTCCTCCCTAGCGGGGGGCACATTGGGCAGTTCTTC	CASSLLPSGGHIGQFF
NA	TRBJ2-7	15	TRBV6-5	once	TGTGCCAGCAGTTACGGACTCCCAACCCTCCACGAGCAGTACTTC	CASSYGLPTLHEQYF
NA	TRBJ2-7	14	TRBV12-5	NA	TGTGCTATCGGCCGCGTCGGGGATCCCTACGAGCAGTACTTC	CAIGRVGDPYEQYF
TRBD1	TRBJ1-2	13	TRBV19	once	TGTGCCAGTAGCCCCGCCGGGACAGGGGGCTACACCTTC	CASSPAGTGGYTF
NA	TRBJ1-1	16	TRBV11-2	few	TGTGCCAGCAGCTTAGATTTCGGGGTTCGGCGCACTGAAGCTTTCTTT	CASSLDFGVRRTEAFF
TRBD1	TRBJ1-4	17	TRBV5-1	NA	TGCGCCAGCAGCTCCGGGGGACAGCATGCAACTAATGAAAAACTGTTTTTT	CASSSGGQHATNEKLFF
NA	TRBJ1-3	18	TRBV13	NA	TGTGCCAGCAGCTTCGTCGGGACTCGGCTTATTTCTGGAAACACCATATATTTT	CASSFVGTRLISGNTIYF
TRBD2	TRBJ2-3	19	TRBV7-6	NA	TGTGCCAGCAGCTTAGGCCCAGGAGTGAGCGGGGGTTTCACAGATACGCAGTATTTT	CASSLGPGVSGGFTDTQYF
NA	TRBJ1-2	12	TRBV6-5	NA	TGTGCCAGCAAGTTAGCCGGTGGGGGCTACACCTTC	CASKLAGGGYTF
NA	TRBJ1-4	14	TRBV2	NA	TGTGCCACCATGGACACGCTAGCTAATGAAAAACTGTTTTTT	CATMDTLANEKLFF
NA	TRBJ2-5	13	TRBV6-5	NA	TGTGCCAGCAGTTTAGTGATTCAAGAGACCCAGTACTTC	CASSLVIQETQYF
NA	TRBJ2-7	13	TRBV11-2	NA	TGTGCCAGCAGCTTATCCAGATCCTACGAGCAGTACTTC	CASSLSRSYEQYF
NA	TRBJ2-3	15	TRBV7-6	NA	TGTGCCAGCAGCCGACAGACCACAGGCACAGATACGCAGTATTTT	CASSRQTTGTDTQYF
NA	TRBJ1-4	12	TRBV6-5	medium-sized	TGTGCCAGCAGGGATGGGCAGCTTAAACTGTTTTTT	CASRDGQLKLFF
TRBD2	TRBJ2-3	15	TRBV7-9	few	TGTGCCAGCAGCCAGAGGGGAGGGGTAGCAGATACGCAGTATTTT	CASSQRGGVADTQYF
NA	TRBJ1-1	13	TRBV6-5	NA	TGTGCCAGCAGCCAAGGCCACAGCGGGCTCGCTTTCTTT	CASSQGHSGLAFF
NA	TRBJ1-6	14	TRBV6-5	NA	TGTGCCAGCAGTTCCAGCTCCTATAATTCACCCCTCCACTTT	CASSSSSYNSPLHF
NA	TRBJ2-5	15	TRBV4-1	NA	TGCGCCAGCAGCCTCCGACTAGTGGGGCAAGAGACCCAGTACTTC	CASSLRLVGQETQYF
TRBD1	TRBJ1-2	14	TRBV7-2	once	TGTGCCAGCAGCGCCAGACAGGGGAACTATGGCTACACCTTC	CASSARQGNYGYTF